This TCR beta chain was recovered during a study of radiation and T cells in renal cell carcinoma (dated by TCRdb to the early 2020s). At the level of the whole study: Samples came from a clinical trial, in which primary renal cell carcinomas received 15 Gy stereotactic body radiation therapy followed by nephrectomy 4 weeks later. TCR beta sequencing covered fewer than 60 samples in total, comprising around 25 tumors and around 27 peripheral blood samples. Across all 50 or so samples, 4,016,671 unique CDR3 nucleotide sequences, encoding 2,658,974 unique CDR3 amino acid sequences, were identified. Study-wide conclusions, independent of this receptor: No pretreatment tumor biopsies were available, so the baseline intratumoral presence of clonotypes could not be determined. Changes in the blood repertoire were not tracked past 4 weeks after treatment. With a single-armed trial design, the study had no way to address how radiation dose or scheduling affects the TCR repertoire. Top tumor clonotypes rose in blood from baseline to 2 weeks post-radiation, then contracted by 4 weeks, suggesting transient expansion of tumor-resident clones.

Sample time point, as interpreted from the label and publication: blood 2 weeks post-SBRT. The treatment or condition label of this sample denotes: 15 Gy SBRT to primary tumor, nephrectomy 4 weeks later. Serial peripheral blood from radiation-treated patients was sampled at baseline, 2 weeks and 4 weeks after SBRT to track tumor-enriched clonotypes. Every patient's renal cell carcinoma showed clear cell pathology. The QIAamp DNA Blood Mini Kit (Qiagen) was used to prepare genomic DNA for TCR sequencing. The analyses included just those samples that passed every quality control check. Worth noting for this clone: Its antigen is currently not known. Base qualities are not provided; no much larger clone lies one nucleotide away.

Following the manufacturer's recommendations, the immunoSEQ kit was used to generate TCR beta libraries from genomic DNA. To prepare libraries, a first multiplex PCR with proprietary primers was run, followed by a second PCR that added unique barcodes, and a bead cleanup was done after each round. Each sample batch included a kit-provided positive control reaction and a negative control reaction. The final libraries were assessed on an Agilent 4200 TapeStation D1000 ScreenTape, pooled by volume, and quantified by qPCR. Sequencing was performed on an Illumina NextSeq500 using a MidOutput 150-cycle cartridge, with 156 Read1 cycles, 15 Index1 cycles, and the kit custom primers. The pooled library was loaded at around 0.98 pM, with a roughly 18% PhiX control spiked in. Regarding the original processing steps: The vendor-processed data were analyzed in R, and a clonotype was defined as all T cells that share the same CDR3 nucleotide sequence. In the clone abundance analyses, frequencies were normalized to the 10,000 most abundant clones in each sample. Public T cell clones, which averaged fewer than five per sample, were excluded before analysis. Tumor-enriched and baseline blood-enriched clonotypes were defined by at least a 32-fold difference in abundance between compartments. A beta-binomial differential abundance model was used to identify clonotypes that were expanded or contracted between blood time points. Similarity between tumor and blood repertoires was quantified using the Baroni-Urbani and Buser coefficient, and groups were compared with two-tailed Wilcoxon tests in R. The table was pulled from immuneACCESS by TCRdb, which kept in-frame rearrangements only. Such tables lose some clones; where checked, under half of the loss comes from unresolved V genes, and the rest has no known cause. The V and J calls and the clone size are those of that table, but D and trimming were determined from the DNA. The sample data list under 150,000 clones, and more than 80% of these were observed just once. Of the sample, under 2.5% falls within the top ten clones.

CDR3 length: 13 amino acids, cysteine to phenylalanine. Only CDR3 DNA is held: 39 bases, read in frame from base 1. CDR1 and CDR2 are drawn from the germline V gene (reference sequence): SGHAT, FQDESV. The germline ends are 16 bases apart after V is trimmed by 1 base and J by 13 bases. This specimen consisted of blood, obtained from a patient whose treatment included radiotherapy and nephrectomy. This receptor chain uses TRBV11-1 and TRBJ2-5; TRBD2 is possibly the D segment (6 matching bases). The receptor comes from a woman aged 55-70 years with renal cell carcinoma. The nucleotide sequence is given as TGTGCCAGCAGCTTAGAATGGGAGGATCGCCCGTACTTC. It codes for CASSLEWEDRPYF.